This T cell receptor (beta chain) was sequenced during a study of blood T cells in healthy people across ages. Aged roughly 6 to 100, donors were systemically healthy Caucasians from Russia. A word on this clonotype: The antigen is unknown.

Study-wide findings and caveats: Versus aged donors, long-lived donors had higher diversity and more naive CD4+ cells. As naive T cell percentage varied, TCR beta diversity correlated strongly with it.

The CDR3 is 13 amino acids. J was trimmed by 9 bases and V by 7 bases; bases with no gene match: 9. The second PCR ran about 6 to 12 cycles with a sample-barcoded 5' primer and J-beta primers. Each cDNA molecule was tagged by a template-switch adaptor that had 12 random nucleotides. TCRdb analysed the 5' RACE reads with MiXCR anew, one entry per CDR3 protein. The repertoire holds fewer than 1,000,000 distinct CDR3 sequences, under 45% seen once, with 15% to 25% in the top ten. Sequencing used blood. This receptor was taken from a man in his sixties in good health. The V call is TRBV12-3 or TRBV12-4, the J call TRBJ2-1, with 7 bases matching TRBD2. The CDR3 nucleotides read TGTGCCAGCACCCGAAGCCCGGGAGGTGAGCAGTTCTTC. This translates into CASTRSPGGEQFF.